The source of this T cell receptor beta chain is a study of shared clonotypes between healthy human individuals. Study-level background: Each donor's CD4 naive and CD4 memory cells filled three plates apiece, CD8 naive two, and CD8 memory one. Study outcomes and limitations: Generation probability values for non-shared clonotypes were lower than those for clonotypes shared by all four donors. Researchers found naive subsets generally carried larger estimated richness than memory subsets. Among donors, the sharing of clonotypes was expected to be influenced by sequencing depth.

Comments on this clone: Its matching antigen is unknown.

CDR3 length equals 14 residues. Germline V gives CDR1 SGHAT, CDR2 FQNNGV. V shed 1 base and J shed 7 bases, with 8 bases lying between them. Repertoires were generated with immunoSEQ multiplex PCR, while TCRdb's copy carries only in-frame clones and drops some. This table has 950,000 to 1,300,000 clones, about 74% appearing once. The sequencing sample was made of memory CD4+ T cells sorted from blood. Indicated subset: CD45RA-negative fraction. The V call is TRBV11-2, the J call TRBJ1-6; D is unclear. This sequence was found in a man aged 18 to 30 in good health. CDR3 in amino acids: CASSLGKSNSPLHF. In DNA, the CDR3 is TGTGCCAGCAGCTTAGGCAAATCGAATTCACCCCTCCACTTT. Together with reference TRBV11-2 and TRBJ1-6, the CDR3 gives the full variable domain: EAGVAQSPRYKIIEKRQSVAFWCNPISGHATLYWYQQILGQGPKLLIQFQNNGVVDDSQLPKDRFSAERLKGVDSTLKIQPAKLEDSAVYLCASSLGKSNSPLHFGNGTRLTVT.